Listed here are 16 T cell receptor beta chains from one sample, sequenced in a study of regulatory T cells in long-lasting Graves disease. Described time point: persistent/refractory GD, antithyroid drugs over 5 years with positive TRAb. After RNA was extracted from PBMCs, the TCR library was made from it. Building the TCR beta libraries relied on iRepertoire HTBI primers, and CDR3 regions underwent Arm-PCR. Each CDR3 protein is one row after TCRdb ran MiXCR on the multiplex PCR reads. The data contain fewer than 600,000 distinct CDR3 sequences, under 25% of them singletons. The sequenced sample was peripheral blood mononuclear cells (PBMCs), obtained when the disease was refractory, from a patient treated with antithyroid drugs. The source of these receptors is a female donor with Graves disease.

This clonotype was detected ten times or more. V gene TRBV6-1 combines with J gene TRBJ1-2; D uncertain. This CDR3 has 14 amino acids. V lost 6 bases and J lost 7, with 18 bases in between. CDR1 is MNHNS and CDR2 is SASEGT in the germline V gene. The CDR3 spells CASSPFGQGGGYTF. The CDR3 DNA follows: TGTGCCAGCAGCCCTTTCGGGCAAGGTGGTGGCTACACCTTC.

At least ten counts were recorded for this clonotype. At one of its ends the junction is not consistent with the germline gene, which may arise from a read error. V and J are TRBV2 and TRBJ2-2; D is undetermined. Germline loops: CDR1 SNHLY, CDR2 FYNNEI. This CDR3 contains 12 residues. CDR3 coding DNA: TGTGCCAGCAGCGAAGATCTCGGGGAGCTGTTTTTT. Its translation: CASSEDLGELFF.

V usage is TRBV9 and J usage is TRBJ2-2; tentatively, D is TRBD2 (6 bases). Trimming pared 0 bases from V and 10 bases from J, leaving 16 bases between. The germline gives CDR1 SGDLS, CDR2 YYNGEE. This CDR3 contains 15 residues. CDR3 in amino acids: CASSVAGGGAAELFF. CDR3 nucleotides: TGTGCCAGCAGCGTAGCAGGAGGAGGGGCGGCGGAGCTGTTTTTT.

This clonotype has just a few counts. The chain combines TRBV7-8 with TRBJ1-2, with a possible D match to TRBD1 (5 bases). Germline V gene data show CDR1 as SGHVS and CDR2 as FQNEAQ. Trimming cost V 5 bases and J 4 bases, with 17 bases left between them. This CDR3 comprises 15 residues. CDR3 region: CASSPADIYLYGYTF. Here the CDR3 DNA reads TGTGCCAGCAGCCCCGCGGACATCTACCTCTATGGCTACACCTTC.

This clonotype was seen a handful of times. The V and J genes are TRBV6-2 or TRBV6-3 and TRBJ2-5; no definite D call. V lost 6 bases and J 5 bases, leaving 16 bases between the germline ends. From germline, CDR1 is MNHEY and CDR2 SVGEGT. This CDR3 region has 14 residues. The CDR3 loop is CASSNGRRRETQYF. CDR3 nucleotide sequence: TGTGCCAGCAGCAACGGGCGTCGAAGGGAGACCCAGTACTTC.

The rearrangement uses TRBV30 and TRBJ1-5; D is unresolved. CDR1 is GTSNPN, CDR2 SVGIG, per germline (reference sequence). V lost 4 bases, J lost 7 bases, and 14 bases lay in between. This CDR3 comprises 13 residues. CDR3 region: CAWTLGRNQPQHF. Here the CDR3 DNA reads TGTGCCTGGACCCTGGGGAGGAACCAGCCCCAGCATTTT.

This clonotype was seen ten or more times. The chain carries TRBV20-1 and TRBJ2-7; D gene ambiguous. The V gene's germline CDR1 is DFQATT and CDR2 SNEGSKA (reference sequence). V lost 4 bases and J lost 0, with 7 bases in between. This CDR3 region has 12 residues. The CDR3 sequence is CSATQTSYEQYF. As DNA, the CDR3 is TGCAGTGCTACCCAGACCTCCTACGAGCAGTACTTC.

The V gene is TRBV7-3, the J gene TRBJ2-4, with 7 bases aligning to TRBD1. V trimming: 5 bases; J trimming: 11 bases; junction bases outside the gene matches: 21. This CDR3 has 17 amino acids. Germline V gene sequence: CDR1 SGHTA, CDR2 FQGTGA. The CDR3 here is CASSPRGQSQGRMVQYF. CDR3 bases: TGTGCCAGCAGCCCCCGGGGACAGTCTCAGGGAAGGATGGTTCAGTACTTC.

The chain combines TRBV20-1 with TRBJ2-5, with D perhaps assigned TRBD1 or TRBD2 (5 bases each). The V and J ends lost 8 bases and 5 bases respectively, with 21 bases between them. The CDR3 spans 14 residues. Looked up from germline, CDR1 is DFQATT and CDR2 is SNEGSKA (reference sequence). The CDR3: CSPTSLGSGETQYF. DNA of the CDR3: TGCAGTCCCACTAGTTTGGGGTCAGGGGAGACCCAGTACTTC.

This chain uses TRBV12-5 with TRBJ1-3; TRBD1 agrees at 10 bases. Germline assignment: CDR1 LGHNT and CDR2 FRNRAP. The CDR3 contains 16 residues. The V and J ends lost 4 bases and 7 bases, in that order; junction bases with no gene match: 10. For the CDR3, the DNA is TGTGCTAGTGGTTCCAGACAGGGGGCCGTTCGTAACACCATATATTTT. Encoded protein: CASGSRQGAVRNTIYF.

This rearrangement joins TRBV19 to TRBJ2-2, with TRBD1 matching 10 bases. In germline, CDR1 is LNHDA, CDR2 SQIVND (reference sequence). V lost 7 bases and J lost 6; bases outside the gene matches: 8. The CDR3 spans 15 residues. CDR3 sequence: CASKGDRGVPGELFF. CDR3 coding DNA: TGTGCCAGTAAGGGGGACAGGGGTGTCCCCGGGGAGCTGTTTTTT.

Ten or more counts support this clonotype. CDR3 residues: CASRQTAGDYGYTF. CDR3 bases: TGTGCCAGCAGACAGACCGCGGGGGACTATGGCTACACCTTC. The genes are TRBV27 and TRBJ1-2; maybe TRBD1 (5 bases). Germline lookup yields CDR1 MNHEY and CDR2 SMNVEV (reference sequence). Between the trimmed V and J ends, which lost 6 bases and 3 bases, there was a span of 14 bases. CDR3 length equals 14 residues.

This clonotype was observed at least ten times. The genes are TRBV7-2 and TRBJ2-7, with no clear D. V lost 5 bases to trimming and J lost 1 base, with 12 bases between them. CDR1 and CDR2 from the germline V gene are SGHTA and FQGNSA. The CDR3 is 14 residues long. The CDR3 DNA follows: TGTGCCAGCAGCACCCCGGCAGGTTCCTACGAGCAGTACTTC. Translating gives CASSTPAGSYEQYF.

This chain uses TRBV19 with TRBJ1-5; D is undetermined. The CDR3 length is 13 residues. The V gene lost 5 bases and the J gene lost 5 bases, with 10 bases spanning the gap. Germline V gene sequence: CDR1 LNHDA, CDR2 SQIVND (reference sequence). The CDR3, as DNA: TGTGCCAGTAGTTTCGCAGGCGATCAGCCCCAGCATTTT. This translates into CASSFAGDQPQHF. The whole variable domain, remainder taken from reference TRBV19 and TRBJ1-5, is DGGITQSPKYLFRKEGQNVTLSCEQNLNHDAMYWYRQDPGQGLRLIYYSQIVNDFQKGDIAEGYSVSREKKESFPLTVTSAQKNPTAFYLCASSFAGDQPQHFGDGTRLSIL.

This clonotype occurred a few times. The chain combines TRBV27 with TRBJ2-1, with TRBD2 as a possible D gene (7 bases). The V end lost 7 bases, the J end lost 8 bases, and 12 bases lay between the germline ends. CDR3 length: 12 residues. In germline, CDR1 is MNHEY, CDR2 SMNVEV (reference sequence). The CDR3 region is CASTGGGYEQFF. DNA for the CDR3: TGTGCCAGCACAGGCGGGGGCTATGAGCAGTTCTTC.

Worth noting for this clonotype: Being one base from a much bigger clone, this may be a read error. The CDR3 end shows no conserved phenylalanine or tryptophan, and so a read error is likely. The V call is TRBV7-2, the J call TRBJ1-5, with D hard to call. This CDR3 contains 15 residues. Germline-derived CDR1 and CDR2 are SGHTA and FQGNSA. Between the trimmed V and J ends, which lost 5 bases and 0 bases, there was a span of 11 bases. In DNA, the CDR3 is TGTGCCAGCAGCCCGACCCCTACTAGCAATCAGCCCCAGCATCTT. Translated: CASSPTPTSNQPQHL.